The subject of this entry is one T cell receptor beta chain. This sample also contains other DNA sequences that code for the same CDR3. This specimen comes from a study of shared clonotypes between healthy human individuals. Background on the study: Donors consisted of two women and a few men between 18 and 49.

Assay used: immunoSEQ multiplex PCR; TCRdb lists only in-frame clones, some missing. The sample holds about 2.4 million clones, about 92% seen once. CDR1 and CDR2 (germline): SNHLY, FYNNEI. The CDR3 totals 14 residues. The V gene lost 6 bases and the J gene lost 5 bases, with 13 bases spanning the gap. The sequenced material came from naive CD4+ T cells sorted from blood. The subset is: CD45RA+ positively selected. The TCR originated in a man aged 18 to 29 in good health. The chain has TRBV2 and TRBJ2-2, with D possibly being TRBD1 or TRBD2 (5 bases each). The CDR3 region is CASRERDLTGELFF. CDR3 nucleotides: TGTGCCAGCAGGGAGAGGGACCTAACCGGGGAGCTGTTTTTT. Full variable domain (outside the CDR3, taken from reference TRBV2 and TRBJ2-2): EPEVTQTPSHQVTQMGQEVILRCVPISNHLYFYWYRQILGQKVEFLVSFYNNEISEKSEIFDDQFSVERPDGSNFTLKIRSTKLEDSAMYFCASRERDLTGELFFGEGSRLTVL.